These T cell receptor beta chains were read from a single sample in a study of T cell responses to AZD1222 COVID-19 vaccine. Repertoires were generated with immunoSEQ multiplex PCR, while TCRdb's copy carries only in-frame clones and drops some. This sample has 95,000 to 110,000 clones, with 89% found just once. The sample was peripheral blood, taken on day 0 of AZD1222 vaccination. These receptors were collected from an adult in good health. Both conserved end residues are part of each CDR3. D genes are given only for firm matches. A row's size may be missing; if present it is once, few, many or a size class.

j_call,d_call,v_call,clone_size,cdr3_nt,cdr3_aa
TRBJ1-1,.,TRBV10-1,.,TGCGCCAGCAGTGAGTCAGGGAACACTGAAGCTTTCTTT,CASSESGNTEAFF
TRBJ1-1,TRBD1,TRBV5-1,.,TGCGCCAGCAGCAAGGGGGCAGGGCTATCGAACACTGAAGCTTTCTTT,CASSKGAGLSNTEAFF
TRBJ1-2,TRBD1,TRBV5-1,.,TGCGCCAGCAGCAGGGAGACAGGGCCCTTCTATGGCTACACCTTC,CASSRETGPFYGYTF
TRBJ1-2,.,TRBV18,.,TGTGCCAGCTCACCACCCGCATGGGCTATGGAGGGCTACACCTTC,CASSPPAWAMEGYTF
TRBJ1-2,.,TRBV10-1,.,TGCGCCAGCCTTACAGGTCGATCTGGCTACACCTTC,CASLTGRSGYTF
TRBJ2-2,.,TRBV5-1,.,TGCGCCAGCAGCTTGGACAGCTTGGTCGGGGAGCTGTTTTTT,CASSLDSLVGELFF
TRBJ2-5,TRBD2,TRBV15,.,TGTGCCACCAGCATAAATAGAGCGGGGGGTCCCCAAGAGACCCAGTACTTC,CATSINRAGGPQETQYF
TRBJ1-1,TRBD1,TRBV19,.,TGTGCCAGTAGTAAAGGGACAGGGGCGGGATCTGAAGCTTTCTTT,CASSKGTGAGSEAFF
TRBJ1-1,TRBD1,TRBV7-9,.,TGTGCCAGCAGCCTATCCGGGACAGGGTCTGAAGCTTTCTTT,CASSLSGTGSEAFF
TRBJ1-1,.,TRBV3-1/TRBV3-2,.,TGTGCCAGCAGCCAATCGGGTGCAGCTTTCTTT,CASSQSGAAFF
TRBJ1-2,.,TRBV6-5,.,TGTGCCAGCAGTTACGATAGGACAACTTATGGCTACACCTTC,CASSYDRTTYGYTF
TRBJ2-1,.,TRBV19,.,TGTGCCAGTAGCGGACAGCACTCCTACAATGAGCAGTTCTTC,CASSGQHSYNEQFF
TRBJ2-7,TRBD1,TRBV25-1,.,TGTGCCAGCAGTGCCAACAGGGGTGCCACCTACGAGCAGTACTTC,CASSANRGATYEQYF
TRBJ2-5,.,TRBV7-2,.,TGTGCCAGCAGCTTCGCAGGGAGGGAGACCCAGTACTTC,CASSFAGRETQYF
TRBJ1-3,.,TRBV9,.,TGTGCCAGCAGCCCTCGCGGGGTAACCATATATTTT,CASSPRGVTIYF
TRBJ2-3,TRBD2,TRBV6-4,.,TGTGCCAGCAGTGACTTAGCGGGGGGGTCAGGAGATACGCAGTATTTT,CASSDLAGGSGDTQYF
TRBJ1-1,.,TRBV27,.,TGTGCCAGCAGTCACTCCGGACAGAGGACTGAAGCTTTCTTT,CASSHSGQRTEAFF
TRBJ2-5,TRBD2,TRBV2,.,TGTGCCAGCAGTCTTATTAGCGGGGGGGGCGTTATGGAGACCCAGTACTTC,CASSLISGGGVMETQYF
TRBJ2-7,.,TRBV28,.,TGTGCCAGCAAGGGGAGCTCCTACGAGCAGTACTTC,CASKGSSYEQYF
TRBJ2-2,TRBD1,TRBV9,.,TGTGCCAGCAGCTCAGTCGGGACAGGGGCCCCCGGGGAGCTGTTTTTT,CASSSVGTGAPGELFF
TRBJ1-4,.,TRBV2,.,TGTGCCAGCAGCCAATTGAGAGCAACTAATGAAAAACTGTTTTTT,CASSQLRATNEKLFF
TRBJ1-5,.,TRBV10-3,.,TGTGGCTACGGTACCCCCTACAATCAGCCCCAGCATTTT,CGYGTPYNQPQHF
TRBJ2-7,TRBD1,TRBV18,.,TGTGCCAGCTCACCTATGACAGGGAAAGAGCAGTACTTC,CASSPMTGKEQYF
TRBJ1-2,.,TRBV19,once,TGTGCCAGTACAAGTGGAGGGCCCTTTGGCTATGGCTACACCTTC,CASTSGGPFGYGYTF
TRBJ2-1,TRBD2,TRBV2,once,TGTGCCACCTCGCCGGGCGGGGGGGTCAACAATGAGCAGTTCTTC,CATSPGGGVNNEQFF
TRBJ2-1,.,TRBV19,.,TGTGCCAGTAGTAACGGCAGAAAAGTCTATGAGCAGTTCTTC,CASSNGRKVYEQFF
TRBJ2-2,.,TRBV23-1,.,TGCGCCAGCACCCCTTTCTCTGACCCCGGGGAGCTGTTTTTT,CASTPFSDPGELFF
TRBJ2-5,.,TRBV18,.,TGTGCCAGCTCACCCAGGGGGGGGAATGCTCGAGTTCAAGAGACCCAGTACTTC,CASSPRGGNARVQETQYF
TRBJ1-2,TRBD1,TRBV29-1,few,TGCAGCGTTGAGGGAATATCTACAGGGGGCTTAATCTATGGCTACACCTTC,CSVEGISTGGLIYGYTF
TRBJ2-7,.,TRBV19,.,TGTGCCAGTAGTTCAGACCGATACAGGAGCACCCTCTACGAGCAGTACTTC,CASSSDRYRSTLYEQYF
TRBJ1-2,TRBD1,TRBV27,.,TGTGCCAGCAGTCCGAGGACAGGCTATGGCTACACCTTC,CASSPRTGYGYTF
TRBJ2-1,TRBD2,TRBV12-3/TRBV12-4,.,TGTGCCAGCAATAAGCGGGGGGTCAATGAGCAGTTCTTC,CASNKRGVNEQFF
TRBJ2-5,.,TRBV18,.,TGTGCCAGCTCACACAGATACAGGGATCCAGAGACCCAGTACTTC,CASSHRYRDPETQYF
TRBJ1-1,.,TRBV29-1,.,TGCAGCGGCGGGGGTGGGGGACGGTGGAACACTGAAGCTTTCTTT,CSGGGGGRWNTEAFF
TRBJ2-7,.,TRBV11-2,.,TGTGCCAGCAGCTTACAAGCCAGTCGGGCCTACGAGCAGTACTTC,CASSLQASRAYEQYF
TRBJ2-2,.,TRBV19,.,TGTGCCAGTAGTATACGGGACATTAACACCGGGGAGCTGTTTTTT,CASSIRDINTGELFF
TRBJ2-2,.,TRBV21-1,.,TGTGCCAGCAGCAAAGGTTCCGGGGCCTTGAACACCGGGGAGCTGTTTTTT,CASSKGSGALNTGELFF
TRBJ2-3,TRBD2,TRBV6-4,.,TGTGCCAGCAGTAGAGAAGCGGGGGCCACAGATACGCAGTATTTT,CASSREAGATDTQYF
TRBJ1-1,.,TRBV5-1,.,TGCGCCAGCAGCTTTAAGGTCGGGAACACTGAAGCTTTCTTT,CASSFKVGNTEAFF
TRBJ2-3,.,TRBV5-1,.,TGCGCCAGCAGCACTCTTGACAGCGGGGATACGCAGTATTTT,CASSTLDSGDTQYF
TRBJ2-3,.,TRBV5-4,.,TGTGCCAGCAGCTTGGCCTTAGTGGGGGGTTATACAGATACGCAGTATTTT,CASSLALVGGYTDTQYF
TRBJ2-7,.,TRBV5-1,.,TGCGCCAGCAGCTTGGAATGGGGGGGCTCCAGATCCTACGAGCAGTACTTC,CASSLEWGGSRSYEQYF
TRBJ2-6,.,TRBV7-8,.,TGTGCCAGCAGCTTAGCGCCAACTGGGGCGCTGATTGCTGGGGCCAACGTCCTGACTTTC,CASSLAPTGALIAGANVLTF
TRBJ2-2,.,TRBV6-5,.,TGTGCCAGCAGTTTTAGTGGGGGCCCGAACACCGGGGAGCTGTTTTTT,CASSFSGGPNTGELFF
TRBJ2-7,TRBD1,TRBV18,.,TGTGCCAGCTCAGGACAGGGGGCAGCCTACGAGCAGTACTTC,CASSGQGAAYEQYF
TRBJ2-1,.,TRBV21-1,.,TGTGCCAGCAGCAAAGCTCGGACAGATTTTAGCGGGGGGCTTTACAATGAGCAGTTCTTC,CASSKARTDFSGGLYNEQFF
TRBJ1-6,.,TRBV7-8,.,TGTGCCAGCAGCCAAACCGGGGGGTACAGCGGGGATTCACCCCTCCACTTT,CASSQTGGYSGDSPLHF
TRBJ2-2,.,TRBV9,.,TGTGCCAGCAGCGCCCTGGGTTGGACCGGGGAGCTGTTTTTT,CASSALGWTGELFF
TRBJ1-1,.,TRBV2,few,TGTGCCAGCAGTGTAGAGGGAAGAAACACTGAAGCTTTCTTT,CASSVEGRNTEAFF
TRBJ1-2,.,TRBV5-1,.,TGCGCCAGCAGCTTGGAGTCGGGGGGCAGTGGCTACACCTTC,CASSLESGGSGYTF
TRBJ1-2,.,TRBV10-3,.,TGTGCCATCAGTGTGGGAGCCCGAATGGACTATGGCTACACCTTC,CAISVGARMDYGYTF
TRBJ1-1,.,TRBV11-2,.,TGTGCCAGCAGACAAGACCGGGCGAGGGGCACTGAAGCTTTCTTT,CASRQDRARGTEAFF
TRBJ2-3,.,TRBV7-3,.,TGTGCCAGCAGCTTAAAAGCCGTTAGCACAGATACGCAGTATTTT,CASSLKAVSTDTQYF
TRBJ1-1,.,TRBV5-4,.,TGTGCCAGCAGCCCGGATGGACGGAGGAACACTGAAGCTTTCTTT,CASSPDGRRNTEAFF
TRBJ1-5,.,TRBV19,.,TGTGCCAGTAGTAGCTATTCAGGGGGCAATCAGCCCCAGCATTTT,CASSSYSGGNQPQHF
TRBJ1-2,.,TRBV12-5,.,TGTGCTAGTGGTTTGGCGATCTCCGGACGCTCTAACTATGGCTACACCTTC,CASGLAISGRSNYGYTF
TRBJ1-2,.,TRBV5-4,.,TGTGCCAGCAGCTTGGTCGGATTAAACTATGGCTACACCTTC,CASSLVGLNYGYTF
TRBJ2-6,.,TRBV13,.,TGTGCCAGCAGCCCCAACCAGGGTTCCGGGGCCAACGTCCTGACTTTC,CASSPNQGSGANVLTF